These 26 T cell receptor beta chains originate from one sample sequenced in a study of human CD8 memory T cell subsets. Exhausted-like traits marked the TPEX cells, which were CCR7+ PD-1+ TIGIT+ early memory CD8+ T cells. Production of TCR beta libraries used UMI-labeled 5' RACE as the method. From its re-call of the 5' RACE reads, TCRdb lists each CDR3 protein once, without DNA. The sample totals several thousand distinct CDR3 sequences. Source material: CD8+ T cells from PBMCs. The receptors originated from a human donor in good health.

This clonotype is labeled medium-sized based on frequency. This sequence joins TRBV29-1 and TRBJ2-2. Germline V lookup: CDR1 SQVTM, CDR2 ANQGSEA. This CDR3 is built from 16 residues. This CDR3 is CSVQEGRSTNTGELFF.

The genes are TRBV4-3 and TRBJ2-5; TCRdb's D call, TRBD1, is unchecked because there is no DNA. This CDR3 spans 15 amino acids. In germline, CDR1 is LGHNA, CDR2 YSLEER. The CDR3 reads CASSQSTGDFGTQYF.

The J gene is TRBJ2-1, the V gene TRBV7-9. CDR3 length equals 14 residues. CDR1 is SEHNR, CDR2 FQNEAQ, per germline (reference sequence). The CDR3 reads CASTRPGSYNEQFF.

This clonotype shows up as medium-sized (0.01 to 0.1%) by frequency. V and J are TRBV7-8 and TRBJ2-7; the D call from TCRdb, TRBD1, cannot be confirmed without DNA. CDR1 is SGHVS and CDR2 is FQNEAQ in the germline V gene. The CDR3 has 15 residues. The CDR3 loop is CASSLRTGGFDEQYF.

The rearrangement links TRBV18 to TRBJ1-2. CDR1 is KGHSH, CDR2 LQKENI, per germline. The CDR3 consists of 15 residues. The CDR3 sequence: CASSPRDSGEDGYTF.

This rearrangement joins TRBV28 to TRBJ1-5; as DNA is missing, the TRBD1 call by TCRdb cannot be tested. Germline-derived CDR1 and CDR2 are MDHEN and SYDVKM. CDR3 size: 15 residues. CDR3 region: CASSFDQGFNQPQHF.

This clonotype is classed as medium-sized by frequency. The J gene is TRBJ2-3, the V gene TRBV7-9; TCRdb indicates TRBD1, and absent DNA this call remains unverified. This CDR3 is 16 amino acids long. CDR1 is SEHNR and CDR2 is FQNEAQ in the germline V gene (reference sequence). Here the CDR3 reads CASIRQGLSDTDTQYF.

V is TRBV6-5 and J is TRBJ1-3. Germline CDR1 is MNHEY and CDR2 is SVGAGI. The CDR3 is made up of 14 amino acids. The CDR3 protein is CASRTSLSGNTIYF.

This CDR3 is CASSSPRQGRSYNEQFF. V gene TRBV12-3 or TRBV12-4 combines with J gene TRBJ2-1; without DNA, the TCRdb call of TRBD1 cannot be checked. This CDR3 spans 17 amino acids.

This chain connects TRBV27 to TRBJ2-3. CDR3 length: 19 residues. The V gene's germline CDR1 is MNHEY and CDR2 SMNVEV (reference sequence). The CDR3 sequence is CASSLSWGYSAASTDTQYF.

The chain links TRBV10-3 to TRBJ2-7; there is no DNA to check the TCRdb D call of TRBD1. The germline V gene encodes CDR1 ENHRY and CDR2 SYGVKD. The CDR3 runs 16 residues. The CDR3 is CAISEPGTGVTYEQYF.

The V call is TRBV3-1, the J call TRBJ2-1; TCRdb's D call, TRBD2, is unchecked because there is no DNA. The germline CDR1 and CDR2 sequences are LGHDT and YNNKEL (reference sequence). The CDR3 is 17 amino acids. CDR3 amino acids: CASSHLIRGGLRNEQFF.

The chain joins TRBV2 to TRBJ2-3; TCRdb lists TRBD1, though no DNA is available to test this call. This CDR3 has 21 amino acids. Germline V gene data show CDR1 as SNHLY and CDR2 as FYNNEI. The CDR3 loop reads CAGGQGPVRRDEGASTDTQYF.

This sequence joins TRBV20-1 and TRBJ2-7; TCRdb calls TRBD2, which cannot be checked without DNA. CDR3 size: 15 residues. Germline V gene sequence: CDR1 DFQATT, CDR2 SNEGSKA (reference sequence). CDR3 protein: CSARVRPGLHYEQYF.

J is TRBJ2-7 and V is TRBV7-2; as DNA is missing, the TRBD1 call by TCRdb cannot be tested. This CDR3 spans 15 amino acids. Germline CDR1 and CDR2: SGHTA and FQGNSA. The chain's CDR3 is CASSPYPGQGYEQYF.

This clonotype is deemed medium-sized by its frequency. V and J are TRBV7-9 and TRBJ1-1; lacking DNA, the TRBD1 call made by TCRdb goes unchecked. CDR3 length: 15 residues. CDR1 and CDR2 (germline): SEHNR, FQNEAQ (reference sequence). The CDR3 loop is CASSPPTGSWTEAFF.

The chain uses TRBV7-3 and TRBJ2-1; TCRdb proposes TRBD2, but this gene call is untestable without DNA. Germline CDR1 is SGHTA and CDR2 is FQGTGA. CDR3 size: 15 residues. CDR3 amino acids: CASSQGLVGYNEQFF.

J is TRBJ2-3 and V is TRBV7-2. The germline V gene has CDR1 SGHTA and CDR2 FQGNSA. This CDR3 is 13 amino acids long. This chain's CDR3 is CASSFEGTDTQYF.

The gene calls are TRBV12-3 or TRBV12-4 and TRBJ2-5; the D call of TRBD1 rests on TCRdb alone, since no DNA is present to check it. The CDR3 loop spans 16 amino acids. The chain's CDR3 is CASSLGDRVEEETQYF.

The chain links TRBV20-1 to TRBJ2-5; TCRdb's D call, TRBD1, is unchecked because there is no DNA. Germline CDR1 is DFQATT and CDR2 is SNEGSKA (reference sequence). The CDR3 has 15 amino acids. CDR3 amino acids: CSARDLLAGGETQYF.

V and J are TRBV7-2 and TRBJ2-7. This CDR3 spans 14 amino acids. CDR1 is SGHTA and CDR2 is FQGNSA in the germline V gene. The CDR3 loop reads CASSLLPGAYEQYF. Full variable domain (outside the CDR3, taken from reference TRBV7-2 and TRBJ2-7): GAGVSQSPSNKVTEKGKDVELRCDPISGHTALYWYRQSLGQGLEFLIYFQGNSAPDKSGLPSDRFSAERTGGSVSTLTIQRTQQEDSAVYLCASSLLPGAYEQYFGPGTRLTVT.

The V call is TRBV6-2 or TRBV6-3, the J call TRBJ2-1; TCRdb's D call, TRBD1, is unchecked because there is no DNA. CDR1 is MNHEY and CDR2 is SVGEGT in the germline V gene. The CDR3 runs 16 residues. CDR3 residues: CASSSAGVFLNNEQFF.

The rearrangement links TRBV28 to TRBJ2-3; TCRdb's D gene call, TRBD2, goes unchecked for lack of DNA. The CDR3 totals 16 residues. Germline V gene data show CDR1 as MDHEN and CDR2 as SYDVKM. The CDR3 sequence: CASSWGLAGRTDTQYF.

Considering frequency, this clonotype is medium-sized (0.01 to 0.1%). The chain joins TRBV29-1 to TRBJ1-2. CDR1 is SQVTM and CDR2 is ANQGSEA in the germline V gene. The CDR3 sequence is 12 residues long. The CDR3 region is CSVEKGSYGYTF.

The V gene is TRBV4-1, the J gene TRBJ1-2; absent DNA, TCRdb's TRBD1 call cannot be checked. There are 19 residues in the CDR3. Germline CDR1 is MGHRA and CDR2 is YSYEKL. This CDR3 reads CASSQDSLLPGQGAYGYTF.

The chain is built from TRBV28 and TRBJ1-1; TCRdb picks TRBD1, but there is no DNA to check that call. This CDR3 region has 14 residues. The germline CDR1 and CDR2 sequences are MDHEN and SYDVKM. CDR3 residues: CASSLDRVNTEAFF.